This entry concerns a single TCR beta chain. Its cognate antigen is unknown. These data originate in a study of CD4 T cells in relation to SARS-CoV-2 and coronaviruses. The overall study: TCR beta CDR3s were sequenced after roughly 10-day antigen culture of PBMCs. No peptide or an HIV-1 Nef peptide pool served as negative control. Study-level results: SARS-CoV-2-driven expansion was significantly weaker in crossreactive than monoreactive clones.

Assay used: immunoSEQ multiplex PCR; TCRdb lists only in-frame clones, some missing. The top ten clones hold roughly a tenth of a sample with approximately 18,000 clones, around three quarters of them seen once. This CDR3 is built from 17 residues. CD4+ T cells from unexposed donors were obtained before the COVID-19 pandemic (2011-2018). The cells were cultured for approximately 10 days before CD4+ T cells were isolated. Unexposed-donor CD4+ T cells were probed with SARS-CoV-2 S/N and four cold-coronavirus spikes, cells permitting. The material sequenced was CD4+ T cells from PBMCs, cultured in vitro. The sequence was collected from a human donor in good health. The rearrangement links TRBV21-1 to TRBJ2-7; the table calls TRBD1, which could not be checked here. TRBV21-1 is termed a pseudogene. The CDR3 DNA sequence: TGTGCCAGCAGCAAATTTCCTGCGGGACAGGTTACCTACGAGCAGTACTTC. Translating gives CASSKFPAGQVTYEQYF.